The sequence of this TCR beta chain was determined in a study of cytomegalovirus exposure and HLA in healthy donors. Study summary: Roughly 85 million unique TCRs from HLA-typed donors were held in an early release of data.

Study-wide findings and caveats: Analyzed later, most CMV-associated TCR beta chains appeared HLA-restricted. Exclusion as indistinguishable affected some V segments, including TRBV6-2 and TRBV6-3.

This CDR3 has 14 amino acids. In germline, CDR1 is SGHTA, CDR2 FQGNSA. In regard to this clone: Its specificity is unknown.

Use of 60 Vbeta and 13 Jbeta primers characterized the PCR. Assay used: immunoSEQ multiplex PCR; TCRdb lists only in-frame clones, some missing. The table shows approximately 120,000 clones, with approximately 75% occurring only once. Sample: PBMCs. The sequence was obtained from a woman aged 45 to 65 in good health and CMV-seronegative. This chain uses TRBV7-2 with TRBJ2-5, with TRBD2 identical over 8 bases. Near its end, the DNA agrees better with TRBJ2-7, so the J call may be wrong. The DNA for the CDR3 is TGTGCCAGCAGCACACGGGAGGGCCTCTCCGAGCAGTACTTC. Its translation is CASSTREGLSEQYF.